This passage covers 21 T cell receptor beta chains from one sample sequenced in a study of identical twins (dated by TCRdb to between 2015 and 2016). The library was obtained by 5' RACE. Sequenced on an Illumina HiSeq 2000. Using fastp trimming at Q25 and MiXCR clonotype assembly, TCRdb reanalyzed the public sequencing data and kept in-frame beta chains. Rows with a matching CDR3 protein are joined into one entry that keeps the most common DNA and genes. The sample table holds hundreds of thousands of distinct CDR3 sequences, of which less than 7% were seen once. The ten largest clones represent roughly 1.8% of the sample. The sample consisted of naive T cells sorted from blood. The intended sense of this specimen's cell subset or site label: cells isolated with a human naive T-cell isolation kit. These receptors were obtained from a man between 18 and 29 years old in good health.

This clonotype has a handful of counts. The chain couples TRBV7-2 to TRBJ2-5; D is perhaps TRBD2 (6 bases). Germline CDR1 reads SGHTA; CDR2 reads FQGNSA. The CDR3 has 14 residues. V was clipped by 7 bases and J by 2 bases, with 14 bases between them. The CDR3 region has the DNA TGTGCCAGCATGCTAGCGCGGGAACAAGAGACCCAGTACTTC. Encoded protein: CASMLAREQETQYF.

This clonotype was observed many times. The V call is TRBV12-3 or TRBV12-4, the J call TRBJ1-1, with 8 bases that match TRBD1. The CDR3 consists of 16 residues. V was clipped by 6 bases and J by 4 bases; unmatched bases: 13. The CDR3 DNA reads TGTGCCAGCAGCCAGGACAGGGCCGTTCTTGGCACTGAAGCTTTCTTT. This translates into CASSQDRAVLGTEAFF.

This clonotype was found many times. V and J are TRBV20-1 and TRBJ2-5, with 9 nucleotides matching TRBD1. Per the germline V gene, CDR1 is DFQATT and CDR2 is SNEGSKA (reference sequence). The ends lost 6 bases at V and 5 bases at J; junction bases unmatched: 10. The CDR3 consists of 14 residues. The CDR3 bases are TGCAGTGCCACAGACAGGGGGTCGCGGGAGACCCAGTACTTC. Translated, it gives CSATDRGSRETQYF.

The sample holds many counts of this clonotype. For the CDR3, the DNA is TGTGCCATCAGTGAGTCGGGGGACCAATACAATGAGCAGTTCTTC. Protein: CAISESGDQYNEQFF. The chain carries TRBV10-3 and TRBJ2-1; the D call may be TRBD1 or TRBD2 (5 bases each). V lost 0 bases and J 4 bases, leaving 10 bases between the germline ends. Germline CDR1 reads ENHRY; CDR2 reads SYGVKD. This CDR3 comprises 15 residues.

In this sample, this clonotype turned up many times. The chain employs TRBV4-3 and TRBJ2-5; D unclear. V was clipped by 0 bases and J by 7 bases, with 15 bases between them. This CDR3 is built from 15 residues. CDR1 is LGHNA, CDR2 YSLEER, per germline. The CDR3 protein is CASSQDHAVGGTQYF. In nucleotides, the CDR3 is TGCGCCAGCAGCCAAGATCATGCTGTGGGTGGGACCCAGTACTTC.

This clonotype was seen many times. The chain carries TRBV12-3 or TRBV12-4 and TRBJ2-1; TRBD2 agrees at 10 bases. The CDR3 contains 11 residues. Unmatched junction bases numbered 5, after V lost 6 bases and J lost 15 bases. The CDR3 DNA is TGTGCCAGCAGCCTAGCGGGAGTTGTGTTCTTC. Encoded protein: CASSLAGVVFF.

This chain's CDR3 is CASSLLEDRPLTDTQYF. The DNA for the CDR3 is TGTGCCAGCAGCTTATTAGAGGACAGGCCTCTCACAGATACGCAGTATTTT. This rearrangement joins TRBV7-8 to TRBJ2-3, with 7 bases lining up with TRBD1. CDR3 length equals 17 residues. CDR1 is SGHVS, CDR2 FQNEAQ, per germline. Trimming removed 2 bases from V and 2 bases from J; junction bases left unmatched: 10.

The sample holds many counts of this clonotype. The chain uses TRBV12-3 or TRBV12-4 and TRBJ2-2; 7 bases line up with TRBD2. The CDR3 runs to 15 residues. V lost 6 bases, J lost 7 bases, and 11 bases stayed unmatched. This CDR3 reads CASRLMGGRVGELFF. The DNA of the CDR3 is TGTGCCAGCAGGTTAATGGGAGGGCGAGTCGGGGAGCTGTTTTTT.

This clonotype showed up many times. The V gene is TRBV7-2, the J gene TRBJ1-1; perhaps TRBD1 as D (5 bases). This CDR3 is built from 14 residues. The V end lost 0 bases, the J end lost 4 bases, and 9 bases lay between the germline ends. Germline V CDR1 and CDR2: SGHTA, FQGNSA. CDR3 sequence (DNA): TGTGCCAGCAGCTTAGCGCAGGGAATCACTGAAGCTTTCTTT. Translating it yields CASSLAQGITEAFF.

This clonotype was observed many times. The rearrangement uses TRBV12-3 or TRBV12-4 and TRBJ2-6, with D possibly matching TRBD1 (5 bases). The CDR3 length is 19 residues. V was pared by 2 bases and J by 1 base, with 18 bases between. In nucleotides, the CDR3 is TGTGCCAGCAGTTTAAGGTTGTCAGGGTTTTGGTCTGGGGCCAACGTCCTGACTTTC. This encodes CASSLRLSGFWSGANVLTF.

This clonotype was counted ten times or more. This rearrangement joins TRBV7-8 to TRBJ2-1; no firm D call. The CDR3 spans 15 residues. With 4 bases removed from V and 8 bases from J, the gap between germline ends came to 18 bases. CDR1 SGHVS and CDR2 FQNEAQ come from the germline V gene. DNA of the CDR3: TGTGCCAGCAGCTGGTCTAGGGTTCTGACCGATGAGCAGTTCTTC. It yields the protein CASSWSRVLTDEQFF.

There are a few counts of this clonotype. CDR3: CASSPGVLGTIYF. The CDR3 bases are TGTGCCAGCAGCCCTGGGGTTTTAGGCACCATATATTTT. V gene TRBV7-2 combines with J gene TRBJ1-3; D remains unclear. V was pared by 5 bases and J by 9 bases, with 14 bases between. The CDR3 has 13 amino acids. Germline lookup yields CDR1 SGHTA and CDR2 FQGNSA.

This clonotype was detected many times. V gene TRBV5-1 combines with J gene TRBJ2-1; 7 nucleotides align to TRBD2. The germline gives CDR1 SGHRS, CDR2 YFSETQ. The CDR3 covers 14 residues. V lost 7 bases to trimming and J lost 5 bases; unmatched junction nucleotides: 9. The CDR3 protein is CASSLGTTHNEQFF. The CDR3 DNA follows: TGCGCCAGCTCCTTGGGGACTACACACAATGAGCAGTTCTTC. The full variable domain, rest sourced from reference TRBV5-1 and TRBJ2-1, is KAGVTQTPRYLIKTRGQQVTLSCSPISGHRSVSWYQQTPGQGLQFLFEYFSETQRNKGNFPGRFSGRQFSNSRSEMNVSTLELGDSALYLCASSLGTTHNEQFFGPGTRLTVL.

The chain joins TRBV27 to TRBJ2-1, with D uncertain. This CDR3 is 14 amino acids long. Germline CDR1 and CDR2: MNHEY and SMNVEV (reference sequence). Trimming took off 3 bases at V and 4 bases at J, with 10 bases between the two ends. The CDR3 here is CASSFIDSYNEQFF. As DNA, the CDR3 is TGTGCCAGCAGTTTCATAGACTCGTACAATGAGCAGTTCTTC.

This clonotype was seen repeatedly, ten times or more. The chain is built from TRBV29-1 and TRBJ2-1, with D possibly called TRBD1 or TRBD2 (5 bases each). The CDR3 extends over 12 amino acids. CDR1 and CDR2 from the germline V gene are SQVTM and ANQGSEA. Trimming took off 6 bases at V and 3 bases at J, with 9 bases between the two ends. CDR3 nucleotide sequence: TGCAGCGTCTGGGACGACTACAATGAGCAGTTCTTC. Translated, it gives CSVWDDYNEQFF.

This rearrangement joins TRBV5-5 to TRBJ2-5; the D gene is possibly TRBD2 (6 bases). This CDR3 has 14 residues. Germline V gives CDR1 SGHKS, CDR2 YYEKEE (reference sequence). Trimming took 5 bases from V and 5 from J, leaving 16 bases between them. The CDR3 loop is CASSQLAVLETQYF. In DNA, the CDR3 is TGTGCCAGCAGTCAATTAGCGGTCCTCGAGACCCAGTACTTC.

V gene TRBV20-1 combines with J gene TRBJ2-7, with unresolved D. Trimming cost V 2 bases and J 6 bases, with 17 bases left between them. Germline assignment: CDR1 DFQATT and CDR2 SNEGSKA (reference sequence). The CDR3 length is 14 residues. CDR3: CSARPGFPDSEQYF. The CDR3 DNA is TGCAGTGCTAGACCGGGCTTTCCAGACTCCGAGCAGTACTTC.

V gene TRBV6-5 combines with J gene TRBJ2-5; TRBD1 matches at 7 bases. This CDR3 region has 15 residues. CDR1 MNHEY and CDR2 SVGAGI come from the germline V gene. Trimming removed 2 bases from V and 5 bases from J; junction bases left unmatched: 8. CDR3 sequence: CASSYDTGVLETQYF. CDR3 DNA: TGTGCCAGCAGTTACGATACAGGGGTGCTGGAGACCCAGTACTTC.

This clonotype was detected ten times or more. The chain joins TRBV29-1 to TRBJ2-7; unclear D gene. Germline assignment: CDR1 SQVTM and CDR2 ANQGSEA. CDR3 size: 11 residues. V shed 5 bases and J shed 1 base, with 6 bases lying between them. DNA for the CDR3: TGCAGCGTTCCGGAATCCTACGAGCAGTACGTC. Amino acids: CSVPESYEQYV.

This clonotype was observed many times. The V call is TRBV12-3 or TRBV12-4, the J call TRBJ1-5; the D is unclear. V was trimmed by 2 bases and J by 5 bases, leaving 10 bases between them. This CDR3 comprises 14 residues. The CDR3 spells CASSLLGFDQPQHF. CDR3 DNA sequence: TGTGCCAGCAGTTTACTGGGGTTTGATCAGCCCCAGCATTTT.

V and J are TRBV7-3 and TRBJ2-5; D perhaps matches TRBD1 (6 bases). The CDR3 is made up of 15 amino acids. The V gene lost 0 bases and the J gene lost 4 bases, with 12 bases spanning the gap. Germline-derived CDR1 and CDR2 are SGHTA and FQGTGA. CDR3 DNA sequence: TGTGCCAGCAGCTTAACAGGGACCAGGGGAGAGACCCAGTACTTC. Protein sequence: CASSLTGTRGETQYF.